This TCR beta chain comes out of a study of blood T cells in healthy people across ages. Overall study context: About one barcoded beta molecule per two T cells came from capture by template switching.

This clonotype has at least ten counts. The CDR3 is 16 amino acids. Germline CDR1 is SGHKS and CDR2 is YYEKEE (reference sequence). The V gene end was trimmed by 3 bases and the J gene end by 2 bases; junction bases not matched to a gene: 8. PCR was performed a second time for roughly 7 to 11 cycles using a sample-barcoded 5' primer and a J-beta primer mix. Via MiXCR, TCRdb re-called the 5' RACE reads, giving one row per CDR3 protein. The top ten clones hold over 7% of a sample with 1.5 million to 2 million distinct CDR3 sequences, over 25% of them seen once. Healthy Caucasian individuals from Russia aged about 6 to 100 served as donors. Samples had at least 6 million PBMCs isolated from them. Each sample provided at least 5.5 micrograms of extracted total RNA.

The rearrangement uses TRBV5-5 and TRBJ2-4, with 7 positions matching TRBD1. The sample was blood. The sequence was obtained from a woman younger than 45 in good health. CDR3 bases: TGTGCCAGCAGCTACCCCTGGGACAGTTCCAAAAACATTCAGTACTTC. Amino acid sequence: CASSYPWDSSKNIQYF.